The 14 T cell receptor beta chains presented below share a single source sample, sequenced in a study of T cells in Graves' hyperthyroidism and ophthalmopathy. Using RNA transcripts as the source, TCR beta CDR3 regions were amplified. First-round RT-PCR of the TCR CDR3 relied on the HTBI primer set. TCRdb itself ran the multiplex PCR reads through MiXCR, one entry per CDR3 protein. The sample has about 560,000 distinct CDR3 sequences; 16% are singletons. Sequencing was done on a sample of blood. The source is a woman aged 18-29 years with Graves' hyperthyroidism.

In its sample, this clonotype was seen many times. This chain connects TRBV11-2 to TRBJ2-3; D is possibly TRBD2 (5 bases). Germline CDR1 reads SGHAT; CDR2 reads FQNNGV. The CDR3 sequence is 16 residues long. V lost 1 base and J lost 6, with 17 bases in between. In DNA, the CDR3 is TGTGCCAGCAGCTTAGTAGCAGTATCTGACTACGATACGCAGTATTTT. It codes for CASSLVAVSDYDTQYF.

The rearrangement links TRBV7-2 to TRBJ1-5, with no clear D. The V gene lost 1 base and the J gene lost 7 bases, with 14 bases spanning the gap. This CDR3 is built from 15 residues. Germline CDR1 is SGHTA and CDR2 is FQGNSA. The CDR3 bases are TGTGCCAGCAGCTTAGGAACGGGATTAGGACAGCCCCAGCATTTT. Amino acid sequence: CASSLGTGLGQPQHF.

This clonotype appeared many times. This chain connects TRBV11-3 to TRBJ1-6, with no clear D. V lost 5 bases to trimming and J lost 4 bases, with 6 bases between them. The CDR3 loop spans 13 amino acids. Germline loops: CDR1 SGHNT, CDR2 YENEEA. CDR3 protein: CASSPLYNSPLHF. CDR3 bases: TGTGCCAGCAGCCCCTTATATAATTCACCCCTCCACTTT.

The rearrangement joins TRBV12-3 or TRBV12-4 to TRBJ2-5, with D maybe TRBD2 (5 bases). The V end lost 2 bases, the J end lost 3 bases, and 7 bases lay between the germline ends. This CDR3 is built from 13 residues. The CDR3 DNA is TGTGCCAGCAGTTTAATGAGGGAAGAGACCCAGTACTTC. Translated: CASSLMREETQYF.

This clonotype has at least ten counts. V gene TRBV20-1 combines with J gene TRBJ1-3; weak D call: TRBD1 (6 bases). The germline V and J ends were trimmed by 2 bases and 7 bases, with 15 bases remaining between them. Per the germline V gene, CDR1 is DFQATT and CDR2 is SNEGSKA (reference sequence). The CDR3 loop spans 14 amino acids. The DNA for the CDR3 is TGCAGTGCTAGAAGGCCTCAGGGGCCGAACACCATATATTTT. It yields the protein CSARRPQGPNTIYF.

This clonotype was recorded at least ten times. V and J are TRBV20-1 and TRBJ1-5; no clear D. V gave up 0 bases and J gave up 2 bases, with 11 bases separating them. Germline assignment: CDR1 DFQATT and CDR2 SNEGSKA (reference sequence). The CDR3 is made up of 15 amino acids. CDR3 nucleotide sequence: TGCAGTGCTAGAGATGGACCATGGGGCAATCAGCCCCAGCATTTT. This codes for CSARDGPWGNQPQHF.

In its sample, this clonotype was seen many times. The chain employs TRBV2 and TRBJ1-1; perhaps TRBD1 as D (5 bases). Germline CDR1 is SNHLY and CDR2 is FYNNEI. The V and J ends lost 4 bases and 7 bases respectively, with 22 bases between them. The CDR3 is 16 residues long. The CDR3 nucleotides read TGTGCCAGCAGTGTTCACACCCGAGCCCAGGGAGGTGAAGCTTTCTTT. This codes for CASSVHTRAQGGEAFF.

The chain combines TRBV9 with TRBJ2-3; the D gene is possibly TRBD2 (6 bases). This CDR3 region has 16 residues. V lost 0 bases to trimming and J lost 2 bases, with 13 bases between them. Germline CDR1 and CDR2: SGDLS and YYNGEE. CDR3 residues: CASSVDVAGPTDTQYF. CDR3 coding DNA: TGTGCCAGCAGCGTAGACGTGGCGGGGCCCACAGATACGCAGTATTTT.

The chain carries TRBV12-3 or TRBV12-4 and TRBJ1-2; 8 nucleotides line up with TRBD1. The ends lost 6 bases at V and 4 bases at J; junction bases unmatched: 10. CDR3 size: 15 residues. CDR3 protein: CASRATGGIGYGYTF. In DNA, the CDR3 is TGTGCCAGCAGGGCAACAGGGGGAATCGGCTATGGCTACACCTTC.

This sequence joins TRBV5-1 and TRBJ2-2, with 8 bases that match TRBD2. CDR3 length: 17 amino acids. V gave up 4 bases and J gave up 5 bases; unmatched junction bases: 13. The germline gives CDR1 SGHRS, CDR2 YFSETQ. CDR3 loop: CASSPASAGVNTGELFF. DNA for the CDR3: TGCGCCAGCAGCCCAGCCTCAGCGGGAGTTAATACCGGGGAGCTGTTTTTT.

This clonotype appeared many times. DNA of the CDR3: TGTGCCAGCAGTGAAGGCCGGAATAATTCACCCCTCCACTTT. This codes for CASSEGRNNSPLHF. The J gene is TRBJ1-6, the V gene TRBV2, with D hard to call. CDR1 SNHLY and CDR2 FYNNEI come from the germline V gene. Trimming pared 1 base from V and 5 bases from J, leaving 6 bases between. The CDR3 is 14 residues long.

V is TRBV10-3 and J is TRBJ2-2; 9 bases match TRBD2. From germline, CDR1 is ENHRY and CDR2 SYGVKD. The junction had 8 bases not matched to a gene; V was cut back by 6 bases and J by 0 bases. The CDR3 contains 17 residues. The CDR3 sequence is CAIRNPLAGANTGELFF. The CDR3 DNA reads as TGTGCCATCAGGAACCCGTTAGCGGGAGCGAACACCGGGGAGCTGTTTTTT.

This clonotype occurred a few times. The rearrangement uses TRBV5-1 and TRBJ1-2; no clear D. Germline V gene sequence: CDR1 SGHRS, CDR2 YFSETQ. V lost 5 bases and J 8 bases, leaving 19 bases between the germline ends. The CDR3 is 14 amino acids. In DNA form, the CDR3 reads TGCGCCAGCAGGCATCCTGACGAAACGGGAGGCTACACCTTC. This sequence encodes CASRHPDETGGYTF.

This clonotype turned up a few times. The rearrangement joins TRBV5-6 to TRBJ1-3; D is undetermined. The CDR3 is made up of 13 amino acids. Germline V gene sequence: CDR1 SGHDT, CDR2 YYEEEE. V lost 0 bases, J lost 4 bases, and 5 bases lay in between. The CDR3 reads CASSLVGGNTIYF. For the CDR3, the DNA is TGTGCCAGCAGCTTGGTGGGCGGAAACACCATATATTTT.